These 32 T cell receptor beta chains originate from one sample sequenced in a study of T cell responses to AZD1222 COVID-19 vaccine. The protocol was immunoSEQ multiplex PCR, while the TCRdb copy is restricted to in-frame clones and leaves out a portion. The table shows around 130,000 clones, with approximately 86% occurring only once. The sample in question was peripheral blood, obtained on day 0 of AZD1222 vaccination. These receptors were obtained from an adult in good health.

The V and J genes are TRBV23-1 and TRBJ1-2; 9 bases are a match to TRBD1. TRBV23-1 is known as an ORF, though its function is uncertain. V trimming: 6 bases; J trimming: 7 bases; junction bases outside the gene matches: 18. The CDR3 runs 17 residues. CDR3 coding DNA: TGCGCCAGCAGCCTATACAGGGGGCTAAACCGTCTGGGTGGCTACACCTTC. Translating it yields CASSLYRGLNRLGGYTF.

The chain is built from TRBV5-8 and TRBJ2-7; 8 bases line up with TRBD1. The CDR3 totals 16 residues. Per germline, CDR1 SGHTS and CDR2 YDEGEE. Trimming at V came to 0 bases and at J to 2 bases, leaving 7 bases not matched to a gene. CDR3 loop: CASSLASWTGTYEQYF. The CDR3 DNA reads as TGTGCCAGCAGCTTGGCTTCTTGGACAGGGACCTACGAGCAGTACTTC.

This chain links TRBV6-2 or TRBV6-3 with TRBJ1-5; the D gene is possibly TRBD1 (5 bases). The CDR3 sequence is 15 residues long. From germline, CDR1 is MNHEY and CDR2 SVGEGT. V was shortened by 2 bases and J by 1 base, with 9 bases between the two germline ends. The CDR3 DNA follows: TGTGCCAGCAGTTACGGCAGGGTGAGCAATCAGCCCCAGCATTTT. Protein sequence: CASSYGRVSNQPQHF.

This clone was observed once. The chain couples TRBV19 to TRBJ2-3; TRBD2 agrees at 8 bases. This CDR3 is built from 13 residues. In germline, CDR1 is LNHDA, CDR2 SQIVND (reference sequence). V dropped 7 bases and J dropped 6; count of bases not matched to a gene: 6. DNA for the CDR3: TGTGCCAGTAAAAAGCGGGAGCGGGATACGCAGTATTTT. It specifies CASKKRERDTQYF. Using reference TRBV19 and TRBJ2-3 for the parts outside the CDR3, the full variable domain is DGGITQSPKYLFRKEGQNVTLSCEQNLNHDAMYWYRQDPGQGLRLIYYSQIVNDFQKGDIAEGYSVSREKKESFPLTVTSAQKNPTAFYLCASKKRERDTQYFGPGTRLTVL.

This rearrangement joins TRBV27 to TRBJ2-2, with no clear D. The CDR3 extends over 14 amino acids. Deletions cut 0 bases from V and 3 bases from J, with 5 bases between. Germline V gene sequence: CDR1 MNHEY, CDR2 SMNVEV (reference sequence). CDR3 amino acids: CASSLSVYTGELFF. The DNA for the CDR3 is TGTGCCAGCAGTTTATCCGTATACACCGGGGAGCTGTTTTTT.

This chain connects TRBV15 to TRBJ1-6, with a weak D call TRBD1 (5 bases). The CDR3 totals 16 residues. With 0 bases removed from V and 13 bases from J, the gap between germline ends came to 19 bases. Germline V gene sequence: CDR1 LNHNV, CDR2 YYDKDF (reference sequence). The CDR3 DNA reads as TGTGCCACCAGCAGAGAATCAGGACCTACAGGTTACCCCCTCCACTTT. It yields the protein CATSRESGPTGYPLHF.

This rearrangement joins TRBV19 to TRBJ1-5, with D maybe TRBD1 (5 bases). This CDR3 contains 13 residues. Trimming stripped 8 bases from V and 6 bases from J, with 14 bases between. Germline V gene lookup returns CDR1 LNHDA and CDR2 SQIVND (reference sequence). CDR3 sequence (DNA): TGTGCCAGTTCACAGGCGTTCGCTCAGCCCCAGCATTTT. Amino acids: CASSQAFAQPQHF.

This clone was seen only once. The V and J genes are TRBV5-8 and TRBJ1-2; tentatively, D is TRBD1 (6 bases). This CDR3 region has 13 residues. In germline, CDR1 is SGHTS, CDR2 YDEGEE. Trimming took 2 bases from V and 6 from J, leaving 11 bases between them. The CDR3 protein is CASSLTSGDGYTF. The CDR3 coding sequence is TGTGCCAGCAGCTTAACATCAGGGGATGGCTACACCTTC.

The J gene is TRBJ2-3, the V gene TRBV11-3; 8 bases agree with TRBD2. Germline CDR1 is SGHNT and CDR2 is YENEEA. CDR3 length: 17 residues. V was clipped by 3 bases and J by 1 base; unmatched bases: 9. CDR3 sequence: CASSFTSGSGGTDTQYF. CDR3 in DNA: TGTGCCAGCAGCTTTACGAGCGGGAGCGGCGGCACAGATACGCAGTATTTT.

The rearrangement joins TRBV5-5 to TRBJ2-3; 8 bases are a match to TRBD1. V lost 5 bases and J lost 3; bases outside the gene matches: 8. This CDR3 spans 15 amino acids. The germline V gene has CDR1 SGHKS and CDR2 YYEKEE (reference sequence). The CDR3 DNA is TGTGCCAGCAGACCCCGACAGGGGCGGACAGATACGCAGTATTTT. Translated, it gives CASRPRQGRTDTQYF.

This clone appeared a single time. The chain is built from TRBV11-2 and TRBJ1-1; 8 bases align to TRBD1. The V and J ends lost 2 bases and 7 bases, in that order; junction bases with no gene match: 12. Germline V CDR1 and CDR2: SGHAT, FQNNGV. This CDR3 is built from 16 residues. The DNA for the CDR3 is TGTGCCAGCAGCTTAAATGGACAGGGTGGTATTAATGAAGCTTTCTTT. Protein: CASSLNGQGGINEAFF.

The CDR3 reads CASRLRSGANYGYTF. DNA of the CDR3: TGTGCCAGCAGGCTCAGATCGGGAGCAAACTATGGCTACACCTTC. The V gene is TRBV7-2, the J gene TRBJ1-2; D uncertain. Germline V gene lookup returns CDR1 SGHTA and CDR2 FQGNSA. The CDR3 runs 15 residues. V was clipped by 6 bases and J by 2 bases, with 16 bases between them.

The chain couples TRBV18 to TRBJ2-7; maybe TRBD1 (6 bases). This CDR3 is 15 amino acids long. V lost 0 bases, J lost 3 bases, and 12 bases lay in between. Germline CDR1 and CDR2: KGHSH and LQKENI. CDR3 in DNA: TGTGCCAGCTCACCACCCGGGGACACCGGCTACGAGCAGTACTTC. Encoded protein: CASSPPGDTGYEQYF.

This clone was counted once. CDR3 region: CATSGAYEASSYNEQFF. The CDR3 DNA is TGTGCCACCAGTGGAGCTTATGAGGCGAGCTCCTACAATGAGCAGTTCTTC. The chain combines TRBV24-1 with TRBJ2-1; D gene unclear. Per the germline V gene, CDR1 is KGHDR and CDR2 is SFDVKD. V lost 5 bases, J lost 0 bases, and 16 bases lay in between. The CDR3 length is 17 residues.

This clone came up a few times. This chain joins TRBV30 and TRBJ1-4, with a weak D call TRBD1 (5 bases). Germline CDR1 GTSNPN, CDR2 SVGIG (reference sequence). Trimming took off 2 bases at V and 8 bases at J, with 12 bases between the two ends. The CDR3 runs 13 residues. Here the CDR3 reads CAWSTQGVEKLFF. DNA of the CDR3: TGTGCCTGGAGTACCCAGGGTGTAGAAAAACTGTTTTTT.

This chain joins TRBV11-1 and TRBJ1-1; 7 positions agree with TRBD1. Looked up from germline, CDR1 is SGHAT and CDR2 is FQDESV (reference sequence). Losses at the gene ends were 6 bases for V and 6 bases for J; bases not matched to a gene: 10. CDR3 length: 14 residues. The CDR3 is CASSSTGIGSEAFF. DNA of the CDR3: TGTGCCAGCAGTTCGACAGGGATTGGGTCTGAAGCTTTCTTT.

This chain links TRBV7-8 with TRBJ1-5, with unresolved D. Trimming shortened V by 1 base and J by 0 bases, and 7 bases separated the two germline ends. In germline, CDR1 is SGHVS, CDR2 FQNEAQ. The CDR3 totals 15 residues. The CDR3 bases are TGTGCCAGCAGCTTAGTAACCGTTAGCAATCAGCCCCAGCATTTT. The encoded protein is CASSLVTVSNQPQHF.

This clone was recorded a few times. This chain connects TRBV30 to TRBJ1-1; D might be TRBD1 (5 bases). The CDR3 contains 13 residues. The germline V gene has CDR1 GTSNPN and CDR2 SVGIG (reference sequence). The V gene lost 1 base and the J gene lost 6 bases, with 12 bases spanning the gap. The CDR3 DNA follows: TGTGCCTGGAGTGCGGGACCAGCAGCTGAAGCTTTCTTT. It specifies CAWSAGPAAEAFF.

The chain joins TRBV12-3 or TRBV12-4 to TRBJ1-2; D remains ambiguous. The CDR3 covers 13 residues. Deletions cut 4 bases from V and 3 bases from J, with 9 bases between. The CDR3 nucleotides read TGTGCCAGCAGTTCAACCGGGGACTATGGCTACACCTTC. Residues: CASSSTGDYGYTF.

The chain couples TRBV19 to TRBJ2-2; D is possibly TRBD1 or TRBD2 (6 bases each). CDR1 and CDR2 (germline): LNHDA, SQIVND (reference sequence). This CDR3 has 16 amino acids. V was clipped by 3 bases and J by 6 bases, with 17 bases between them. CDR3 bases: TGTGCCAGTAGTATCCCTCCGGGGGCTCGGTCCGGGGAGCTGTTTTTT. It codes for CASSIPPGARSGELFF.

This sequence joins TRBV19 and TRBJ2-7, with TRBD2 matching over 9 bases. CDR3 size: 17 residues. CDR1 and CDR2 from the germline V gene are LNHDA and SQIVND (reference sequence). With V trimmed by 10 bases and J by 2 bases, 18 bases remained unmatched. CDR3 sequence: CATFSALSGRPPYEQYF. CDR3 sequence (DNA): TGTGCCACCTTTTCAGCGCTCAGCGGGAGGCCCCCCTACGAGCAGTACTTC.

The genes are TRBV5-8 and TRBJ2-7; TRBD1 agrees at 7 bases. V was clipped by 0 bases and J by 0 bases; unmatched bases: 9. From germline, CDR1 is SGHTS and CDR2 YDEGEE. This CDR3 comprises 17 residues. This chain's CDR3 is CASSLAYDGTASYEQYF. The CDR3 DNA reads TGTGCCAGCAGCTTGGCCTATGATGGGACAGCCTCCTACGAGCAGTACTTC.

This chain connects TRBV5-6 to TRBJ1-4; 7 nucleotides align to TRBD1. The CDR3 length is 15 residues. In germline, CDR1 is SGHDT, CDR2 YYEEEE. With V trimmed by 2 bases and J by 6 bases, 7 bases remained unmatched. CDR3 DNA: TGTGCCAGCAGCTTACAGGGGATGGGTGATGAAAAACTGTTTTTT. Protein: CASSLQGMGDEKLFF.

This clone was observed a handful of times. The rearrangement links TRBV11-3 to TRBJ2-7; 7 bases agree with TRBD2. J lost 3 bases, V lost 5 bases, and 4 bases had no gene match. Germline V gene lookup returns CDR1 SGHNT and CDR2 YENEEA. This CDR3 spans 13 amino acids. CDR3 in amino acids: CASSPSGGYEQYF. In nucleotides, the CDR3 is TGTGCCAGCAGCCCCTCGGGGGGCTACGAGCAGTACTTC.

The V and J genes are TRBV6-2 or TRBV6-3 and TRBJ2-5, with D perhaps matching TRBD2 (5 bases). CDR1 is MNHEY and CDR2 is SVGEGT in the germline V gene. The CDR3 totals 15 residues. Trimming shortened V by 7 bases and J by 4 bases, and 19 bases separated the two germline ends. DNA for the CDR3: TGTGCCAGCAACCCGGGCCTAGCCCCGGGAGAGACCCAGTACTTC. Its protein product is CASNPGLAPGETQYF.

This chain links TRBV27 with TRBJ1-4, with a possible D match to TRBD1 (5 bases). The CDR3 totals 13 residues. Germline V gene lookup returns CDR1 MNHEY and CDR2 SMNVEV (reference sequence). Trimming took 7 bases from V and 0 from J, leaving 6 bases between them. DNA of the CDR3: TGTGCCAGCATGACAGCAACTAATGAAAAACTGTTTTTT. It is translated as CASMTATNEKLFF.

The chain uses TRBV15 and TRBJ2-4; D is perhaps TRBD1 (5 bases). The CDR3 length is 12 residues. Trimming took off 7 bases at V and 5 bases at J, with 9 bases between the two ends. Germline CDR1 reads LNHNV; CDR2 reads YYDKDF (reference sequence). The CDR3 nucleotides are TGTGCCACCAAGGACAATGAAAACATTCAGTACTTC. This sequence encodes CATKDNENIQYF.

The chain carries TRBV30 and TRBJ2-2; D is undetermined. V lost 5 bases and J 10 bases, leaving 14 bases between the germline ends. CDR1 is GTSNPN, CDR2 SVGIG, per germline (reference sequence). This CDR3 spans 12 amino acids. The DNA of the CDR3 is TGTGCCTGGCGTTTCCCTTCGCCGGAGCTGTTTTTT. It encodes CAWRFPSPELFF.

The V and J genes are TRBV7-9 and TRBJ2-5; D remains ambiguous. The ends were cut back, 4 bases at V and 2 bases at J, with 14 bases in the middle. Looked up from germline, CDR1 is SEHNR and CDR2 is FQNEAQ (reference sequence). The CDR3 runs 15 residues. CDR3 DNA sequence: TGTGCCAGCAGCTCCCTAGGCCCAGGACAAGAGACCCAGTACTTC. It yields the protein CASSSLGPGQETQYF. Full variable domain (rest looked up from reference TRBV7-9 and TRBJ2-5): DTGVSQNPRHKITKRGQNVTFRCDPISEHNRLYWYRQTLGQGPEFLTYFQNEAQLEKSRLLSDRFSAERPKGSFSTLEIQRTEQGDSAMYLCASSSLGPGQETQYFGPGTRLLVL.

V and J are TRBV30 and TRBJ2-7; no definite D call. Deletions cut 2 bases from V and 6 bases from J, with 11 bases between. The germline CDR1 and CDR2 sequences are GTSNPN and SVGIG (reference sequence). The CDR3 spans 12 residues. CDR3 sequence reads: CAWSLGSCEQYF. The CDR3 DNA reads TGTGCCTGGAGTCTGGGTAGTTGCGAGCAGTACTTC.

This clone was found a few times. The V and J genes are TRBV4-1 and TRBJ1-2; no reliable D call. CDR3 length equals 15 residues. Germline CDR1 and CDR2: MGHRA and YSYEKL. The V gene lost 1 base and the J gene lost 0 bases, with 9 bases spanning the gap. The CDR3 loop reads CASSQAVGANYGYTF. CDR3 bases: TGCGCCAGCAGCCAAGCTGTGGGAGCTAACTATGGCTACACCTTC.

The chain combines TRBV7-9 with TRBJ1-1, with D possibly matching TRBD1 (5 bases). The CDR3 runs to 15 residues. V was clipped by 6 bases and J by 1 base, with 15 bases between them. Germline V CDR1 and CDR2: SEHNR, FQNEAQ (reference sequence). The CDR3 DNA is TGTGCCAGCAGACCACTCGACAGCAAGAACACTGAAGCTTTCTTT. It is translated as CASRPLDSKNTEAFF.